This T cell receptor (beta chain) was captured in a study of cytomegalovirus exposure and HLA in healthy donors. The PCR was carried out with 60 Vbeta primers and 13 Jbeta primers. The assay was immunoSEQ multiplex PCR, and TCRdb's table has in-frame clones only and misses some. The sample gives roughly 120,000 clones, roughly 74% of which show up once; approximately 0.9% is in the top ten. As regards this clone: At one end, the junction sequence differs from germline, possibly due to a read error.

The CDR3 length is 14 residues. Germline V gene data show CDR1 as SSHAT and CDR2 as FNYEAQ (reference sequence). The origin of this receptor is a woman in her 30s in good health and CMV-seronegative. The chain joins TRBV7-7 to TRBJ2-7; 9 bases are a match to TRBD1. The sequenced material came from PBMCs. CDR3 nucleotides: TGTGCTAGCAGCCCCGGGACAGGGCCTTACGAGCAGTACTTC. Its translation: CASSPGTGPYEQYF.